The rows below give T cell receptor beta chains drawn from one sample of a study of radiotherapy plus CTLA-4 blockade in lung cancer. Only in-frame clones appear in the TCRdb table, and some are missing; sequencing was by immunoSEQ multiplex PCR. The data show 60,000 to 75,000 clones, around 76% seen once. Sequences were derived from peripheral blood, sampled from a patient treated with radiotherapy plus ipilimumab. Source of these receptors: a human donor with non-small cell lung cancer whose response to radiotherapy plus ipilimumab could not be evaluated. Some clones in this sample may be carry-over from other donors' samples. Each CDR3 is given with its conserved first and last residue. The D gene is left open where the match is weak. Rows give clone size only sometimes, using once, few, many, or a class for an expanded clone.

TRBJ1-3 | . | . | TRBV7-2 | CASSLASTVSGNTIYF | TGTGCCAGCAGCTTAGCTTCGACAGTATCTGGAAACACCATATATTTT
TRBJ1-3 | . | few | TRBV7-2 | CASSPQSGNTIYF | TGTGCCAGCAGCCCACAATCTGGAAACACCATATATTTT
TRBJ1-5 | . | . | TRBV7-7 | CASSLILRSVNYSNQPQHF | TGTGCTAGCAGCTTAATTTTGAGGTCAGTCAACTATAGCAATCAGCCCCAGCATTTT
TRBJ1-4 | TRBD1 | . | TRBV9 | CASSARTGGSEKLFF | TGTGCCAGCAGCGCCAGGACAGGGGGCTCTGAAAAACTGTTTTTT
TRBJ1-4 | . | once | TRBV25-1 | CASSGGLRNEKLFF | TGTGCCAGCAGTGGAGGGTTACGAAATGAAAAACTGTTTTTT
TRBJ2-1 | . | few | TRBV19 | CASSITDRNEQFF | TGTGCCAGTAGTATCACCGACAGGAATGAGCAGTTCTTC
TRBJ1-1 | . | . | TRBV7-9 | CASSLDYLEAFF | TGTGCCAGCAGCTTAGACTACTTAGAAGCTTTCTTT
TRBJ1-4 | . | few | TRBV18 | CASSPGQATTNEKLFF | TGTGCCAGCTCACCTGGGCAGGCCACAACTAATGAAAAACTGTTTTTT
TRBJ1-1 | . | once | TRBV9 | CASGPGWGNTEAFF | TGTGCCAGCGGACCCGGATGGGGCAACACTGAAGCTTTCTTT
TRBJ2-7 | . | . | TRBV20-1 | CSAPRGSEQYF | TGCAGTGCTCCCCGGGGGTCCGAGCAGTACTTC
TRBJ1-1 | . | . | TRBV29-1 | CSVGTVLEASF | TGCAGCGTTGGGACAGTCCTCGAAGCTTCCTTT
TRBJ1-2 | TRBD1 | . | TRBV29-1 | CSVRDRGLNYGYTF | TGCAGCGTACGAGACAGGGGCCTGAACTATGGCTACACCTTC
TRBJ2-5 | . | . | TRBV28 | CASSPGSGTQYF | TGTGCCAGCAGTCCAGGGTCGGGGACCCAGTACTTC
TRBJ1-6 | . | few | TRBV5-6 | CASSFTGGLYSPLHF | TGTGCCAGCAGCTTTACCGGGGGGCTTTATTCACCCCTCCACTTT
TRBJ1-2 | . | . | TRBV7-3 | CASSLSPDYGYTF | TGTGCCAGCAGCTTATCTCCAGACTATGGCTACACCTTC
TRBJ1-2 | . | . | TRBV7-3 | CASSPPGTSGYTF | TGTGCCAGCAGCCCCCCCGGGACAAGCGGCTACACCTTC
TRBJ1-4 | TRBD1 | . | TRBV5-5 | CASSFRTGSEANEKLFF | TGTGCCAGCAGCTTTCGGACAGGGAGTGAGGCTAATGAAAAACTGTTTTTT
TRBJ2-4 | TRBD1 | . | TRBV5-1 | CASSYGQDLAKNIQYF | TGCGCCAGCAGCTACGGACAGGACCTAGCCAAAAACATTCAGTACTTC
TRBJ2-7 | . | few | TRBV9 | CASSVEDFNYEQYF | TGTGCCAGCAGCGTAGAGGACTTTAACTACGAGCAGTACTTC
TRBJ1-1 | . | . | TRBV7-9 | CASRQGSANTEAFF | TGTGCCAGCAGACAGGGATCGGCGAACACTGAAGCTTTCTTT
TRBJ2-1 | TRBD1 | few | TRBV6-6 | CASSLQGAVGNEQFF | TGTGCCAGCAGCCTACAGGGGGCCGTCGGCAATGAGCAGTTCTTC
TRBJ1-5 | . | few | TRBV5-6 | CASSLASTFLSNQPQHF | TGTGCCAGCAGCTTGGCCTCGACATTCCTTAGCAATCAGCCCCAGCATTTT
TRBJ2-2 | TRBD1 | . | TRBV5-6 | CASSVTPGQGYTGELFF | TGTGCCAGCAGCGTCACACCGGGACAGGGTTACACCGGGGAGCTGTTTTTT
TRBJ2-7 | TRBD2 | . | TRBV6-5 | CASSYTLGGSYEQYF | TGTGCCAGCAGTTACACCCTCGGGGGGTCCTACGAGCAGTACTTC
TRBJ2-7 | . | few | TRBV6-5 | CASSYGQGGFSEQYF | TGTGCCAGCAGTTACGGGCAGGGTGGGTTCTCCGAGCAGTACTTC
TRBJ2-3 | . | few | TRBV2 | CASSGGPRASTDTQYF | TGTGCCAGCAGTGGTGGGCCTCGAGCTAGCACAGATACGCAGTATTTT
TRBJ1-1 | TRBD1 | . | TRBV29-1 | CSVERDSGTEAFF | TGCAGCGTTGAACGGGACAGCGGCACTGAAGCTTTCTTT
TRBJ1-1 | . | . | TRBV2 | CARINSQNTEAFF | TGTGCCAGGATAAACAGCCAGAACACTGAAGCTTTCTTT
TRBJ1-2 | . | . | TRBV15 | CATSRGGQVPSYTF | TGTGCCACCAGCAGAGGAGGGCAGGTTCCAAGCTACACCTTC
TRBJ2-7 | TRBD1 | . | TRBV5-4 | CASSLGPDRGYEQYF | TGTGCCAGCAGCTTGGGGCCGGACAGGGGCTACGAGCAGTACTTC
TRBJ1-5 | . | . | TRBV15 | CATSTEGGGWQPQHF | TGTGCCACCAGCACTGAGGGTGGAGGATGGCAGCCCCAGCATTTT
TRBJ1-1 | TRBD1 | once | TRBV7-2 | CASSPRAQGDTEAFF | TGTGCCAGCAGCCCCAGGGCTCAGGGGGACACTGAAGCTTTCTTT
TRBJ1-1 | . | . | TRBV6-5 | CASSYTNEGGEAFF | TGTGCCAGCAGTTACACCAACGAGGGTGGTGAAGCTTTCTTT
TRBJ2-5 | . | . | TRBV2 | CASSDRGQETQYF | TGTGCCAGCAGTGACAGGGGCCAAGAGACCCAGTACTTC
TRBJ2-3 | . | . | TRBV9 | CASSVVSVSTDTQYF | TGTGCCAGCAGCGTAGTAAGCGTTAGCACAGATACGCAGTATTTT
TRBJ2-7 | TRBD1 | once | TRBV6-1 | CASRDRVSEQYF | TGTGCCAGCCGGGACAGGGTGTCCGAGCAGTACTTC
TRBJ2-3 | . | . | TRBV28 | CASSLWGQAYTDTQYF | TGTGCCAGCAGTTTATGGGGCCAGGCGTACACAGATACGCAGTATTTT
TRBJ1-6 | . | . | TRBV11-2 | CASSSKTGNPSPLHF | TGTGCCAGCAGCTCAAAAACAGGGAATCCATCACCCCTCCACTTT
TRBJ1-6 | . | . | TRBV7-2 | CASSLQGYHSPLHF | TGTGCCAGCAGCCTTCAGGGTTATCATTCACCCCTCCACTTT
TRBJ2-7 | TRBD1 | . | TRBV5-1 | CASSLVDREGPYEQYF | TGCGCCAGCAGCTTGGTTGACAGGGAAGGGCCCTACGAGCAGTACTTC
TRBJ2-7 | TRBD1 | . | TRBV5-4 | CASSPPGGDRGHEQYF | TGTGCCAGCAGCCCCCCTGGCGGGGACAGGGGACACGAGCAGTACTTC
TRBJ2-7 | . | few | TRBV6-1 | CASSEWGRSYEQYF | TGTGCCAGCAGTGAATGGGGCCGATCCTACGAGCAGTACTTC
TRBJ1-1 | . | . | TRBV28 | CASSRGTWPEAFF | TGTGCCAGCAGTCGGGGGACCTGGCCTGAAGCTTTCTTT
TRBJ2-2 | TRBD2 | . | TRBV5-4 | CASTQSGGGTGELFF | TGTGCCAGCACCCAGAGCGGGGGTGGCACCGGGGAGCTGTTTTTT
TRBJ1-2 | TRBD1 | . | TRBV28 | CASSLPRGRDSVPQANYGYTF | TGTGCCAGCAGTTTACCCAGGGGGCGCGACAGCGTCCCTCAAGCTAACTATGGCTACACCTTC
TRBJ2-1 | . | . | TRBV6-5 | CASSYPGRDEQFF | TGTGCCAGCAGTTATCCCGGGCGGGATGAGCAGTTCTTC
TRBJ2-6 | . | . | TRBV2 | CASSLDSSGANVLTF | TGTGCCAGCAGTCTTGACAGCTCTGGGGCCAACGTCCTGACTTTC
TRBJ1-5 | TRBD1 | . | TRBV19 | CASSIGTGRSNQPQHF | TGTGCCAGTAGTATTGGGACAGGGAGAAGCAATCAGCCCCAGCATTTT
TRBJ2-7 | TRBD1 | . | TRBV7-2 | CASSLEGTGLYEQYF | TGTGCCAGCAGCTTAGAGGGGACAGGGCTCTACGAGCAGTACTTC